The entry below describes one TCR beta chain. The memory fraction was CD4+CD45RO+CD25- cells. The CDR3 is made up of 16 amino acids. V was cut by 5 bases and J by 11 bases, with 24 bases left in between. TCRdb redid the calling of the 5' RACE reads with MiXCR, one entry per CDR3 protein. The sample holds 7,200 or so distinct CDR3 sequences, around 37% seen once. The sequenced sample consisted of memory CD4+ T cells sorted from blood. Subset indicated: memory CD4+ T cells, CD4+CD45RO+CD25-. The rearrangement links TRBV12-3 or TRBV12-4 to TRBJ2-2, with D perhaps matching TRBD1 (5 bases). This sequence originates from a female donor with breast cancer. CDR3 nucleotides: TGTGCCAGCAGTCTCCGACAGACCCTAGGCGGTCGAGAGCTGTTTTTT. Protein product: CASSLRQTLGGRELFF.